The sequence of this T cell receptor (beta chain) was determined in a study of T-cell memory formation after mild COVID-19. Notes on the study in general: That cross-reactive memory joined was suggested by some responding clones appearing in pre-infection memory. Contracting CD4+ clones lay largely in CM and EM, with CD8+ ones residing in EMRA.

V gave up 4 bases and J gave up 3 bases, with 15 bases separating them. The CDR3 is 15 amino acids. Germline CDR1 and CDR2: PRHDT and FYEKMQ (reference sequence). This clonotype has only a few counts. The target antigen is unknown. MiXCR, run by TCRdb on the 5' RACE reads, gives a single entry per CDR3 protein. Of about half a million distinct CDR3 sequences listed, roughly 20% are singletons. Sequencing was done on a sample of PBMCs or a T cell subset sorted from them (not recorded which). This TCR derives from an adult woman who had mild COVID-19 (a few samples of this study predate the infection). Cell type and time point are not known. This chain connects TRBV13 to TRBJ2-5; D perhaps matches TRBD2 (6 bases). Here the CDR3 DNA reads TGTGCCAGCAGCTCCGCTAGCGTGGAAAAAGAGACCCAGTACTTC. Its translation: CASSSASVEKETQYF.